The clone carrying this T cell receptor (beta chain) was counted a few times. Its target is unknown. Isolated RNA was reverse transcribed in full, so expressed TCRB transcripts were sequenced. Profiling relied on immunoSEQ multiplex PCR, and the TCRdb table lists in-frame clones only, not all of them. This sample carries about 710,000 clones, around 15% of them seen once, and the ten largest clones take just under 0.04%. This sample was taken from a study of beta chain features in type 1 diabetes. CDR1 LGHNA and CDR2 YSLEER come from the germline V gene. The CDR3 extends over 15 amino acids. The V segment lost 8 bases and the J segment 4 bases; nucleotides outside the gene matches: 11. Study observations and caveats: Researchers report that Type 1 diabetes patients had moderately but significantly shorter TCRB CDR3s across all four CD4+ subsets.

This receptor was obtained from a man between 18 and 35 years old with type 1 diabetes. The sequencing input was naive CD4+ T cells from blood. This rearrangement joins TRBV4-3 to TRBJ2-3; 8 nucleotides align to TRBD2. CDR3 in amino acids: CASEIQRGSADTQYF. CDR3 nucleotide sequence: TGCGCCAGCGAGATCCAGCGGGGGAGCGCAGATACGCAGTATTTT.